Listed below are T cell receptor beta chains from one sample, sequenced in a study of neoadjuvant anti-PD-1 for oral cavity cancer. Clones were sequenced by immunoSEQ multiplex PCR, and TCRdb holds only the in-frame ones, with some missing. This table holds approximately 14,000 clones, roughly 64% found once. The material was PBMCs, obtained before nivolumab (anti-PD-1) treatment. The receptors were sampled from a person aged 35 to 85 with oral cavity squamous cell carcinoma. The CDR3 runs from the conserved cysteine through the conserved F or W. Size is stated for part of the rows, as once, few or many counts, or as a class when the clone is expanded.

CDR3 protein: CASSYRDGQPQHF
V gene: TRBV6-5
clone size: NA

CDR3 protein: CASSYSTGGVSYEQYF
V gene: TRBV6-6
clone size: NA

CDR3 protein: CASSLAGTANEKLFF
V gene: TRBV5-1
clone size: NA

CDR3 protein: CASADVTSYYGYTF
V gene: TRBV6-1
clone size: few

CDR3 protein: CASAQTGDYEQYF
V gene: TRBV12-5
clone size: NA

CDR3 protein: CSAQILDTQYF
V gene: TRBV20-1
clone size: NA

CDR3 protein: CASSPEAFRTYGYTF
V gene: TRBV18
clone size: NA

CDR3 protein: CASSYARVNTEAFF
V gene: TRBV7-2
clone size: few

CDR3 protein: CASSLRTGGTEAFF
V gene: TRBV7-6
clone size: few

CDR3 protein: CASSLSERAYNEQFF
V gene: TRBV28
clone size: NA

CDR3 protein: CASRRGTAYEQYF
V gene: TRBV5-6
clone size: NA

CDR3 protein: CASRTLARGTGELFF
V gene: TRBV2
clone size: NA

CDR3 protein: CASSQVGRGDPRTDTQYF
V gene: TRBV4-2
clone size: once

CDR3 protein: CASKAGGYTGELFF
V gene: TRBV6-1
clone size: few

CDR3 protein: CASRISNQPQHF
V gene: TRBV19
clone size: few

CDR3 protein: CASSLERADTQYF
V gene: TRBV7-7
clone size: NA

CDR3 protein: CASSFGRLTNSPLHF
V gene: TRBV5-6
clone size: NA

CDR3 protein: CASREGWENTEAFF
V gene: TRBV6-5
clone size: few

CDR3 protein: CASRNNLQGAYEQYF
V gene: TRBV6-1
clone size: NA

CDR3 protein: CASSQAEGTSGGTDTQYF
V gene: TRBV4-2
clone size: NA

CDR3 protein: CASGPHTTGEGSYNSPLHF
V gene: TRBV12-5
clone size: NA

CDR3 protein: CASSLGSPGFSGNTIYF
V gene: TRBV5-1
clone size: NA

CDR3 protein: CSASNGNEQFF
V gene: TRBV20-1
clone size: NA

CDR3 protein: CASRVGTLRNTQYF
V gene: TRBV5-6
clone size: NA

CDR3 protein: CASLETAPGRSPLHF
V gene: TRBV6-6
clone size: NA

CDR3 protein: CASVGEGGGAGGTNEKLFF
V gene: TRBV2
clone size: NA

CDR3 protein: CASSDVGGLAKNIQYF
V gene: TRBV2
clone size: NA

CDR3 protein: CASSSDRFTNQPQHF
V gene: TRBV6-5
clone size: NA

CDR3 protein: CARGLADNNEQFF
V gene: TRBV27
clone size: NA

CDR3 protein: CASSLGSYEQYF
V gene: TRBV19
clone size: NA

CDR3 protein: CASRRGTAYNEQFF
V gene: TRBV9
clone size: NA

CDR3 protein: CASSVGTGNQPQHF
V gene: TRBV2
clone size: few

CDR3 protein: CASSRQANTGELFF
V gene: TRBV6-4
clone size: NA

CDR3 protein: CASSGSGRETQYF
V gene: TRBV9
clone size: NA

CDR3 protein: CASSSPPSGAAYNEQFF
V gene: TRBV11-3
clone size: NA

CDR3 protein: CASSSPGPNEKLFF
V gene: TRBV7-8
clone size: NA

CDR3 protein: CASSLPSTEAFF
V gene: TRBV5-6
clone size: NA

CDR3 protein: CASSLAGRLQETQYF
V gene: TRBV7-2
clone size: NA

CDR3 protein: CASSFAGATTEAFF
V gene: TRBV5-1
clone size: NA